These 2 T cell receptor beta chains came from one sample sequenced in a study of CD8 T cells in Susac syndrome. Reverse transcription of about 0.5 to 1 ug RNA was carried out with random hexamers. In TCRdb, the immunoSEQ multiplex PCR reads were re-called with MiXCR into one record per CDR3 protein. Found here are about 400,000 distinct CDR3 sequences, 85% of them singletons; the top ten hold 0.09% to 0.15%. The source material was CD8+ T cells from PBMCs. Source of these receptors: a human donor with multiple sclerosis.

The J gene is TRBJ2-1, the V gene TRBV9; 8 bases agree with TRBD1. Germline loops: CDR1 SGDLS, CDR2 YYNGEE. Trimming at V came to 0 bases and at J to 10 bases, leaving 6 bases not matched to a gene. This CDR3 is built from 14 residues. The CDR3, as DNA: TGTGCCAGCAGCGTAGGGCAGGGGGCTCGGGAGCAGTTCTTC. It is translated as CASSVGQGAREQFF.

The chain is built from TRBV5-1 and TRBJ1-6, with D maybe TRBD1 (5 bases). The CDR3 length is 18 residues. V was clipped by 5 bases and J by 0 bases, with 18 bases between them. Looked up from germline, CDR1 is SGHRS and CDR2 is YFSETQ. CDR3 coding DNA: TGCGCCAGCAGTAGAGGACATAGGGAGAGCTCCTATAATTCACCCCTCCACTTT. As protein: CASSRGHRESSYNSPLHF.